This T cell receptor (beta chain) was found in a study of Ad26.COV2.S vaccination and SARS-CoV-2 variants. Overall study context: Trial arm assignment for the donor was COV1001 Ad26.COV2.S. The study gave Ad26.COV2.S intramuscularly, once or twice 56 days apart. General study findings and limits: Total T cell responses may have been underestimated by the TCR breadth and depth analyses. With respect to non-spike TCR breadth, vaccine and placebo recipients were similar.

As for treatment: around 19 received Ad26.COV2.S at low or high dose, single or two shots; a few received placebo; per-sample allocation not given. Day 63 following the first vaccine or placebo injection was when the samples were taken. This table comes from immunoSEQ multiplex PCR, and its TCRdb copy is limited to in-frame clones, with some not included. The sample has 450,000 to 550,000 clones; about nine tenths are singletons. About this clone itself: The antigen is not known.

This sample comprised peripheral blood, obtained in a trial of Ad26.COV2.S vaccine versus placebo. The clonotype comes from a person between 18 and 65 years old who received the Ad26.COV2.S COVID-19 vaccine or a placebo.

The CDR3 DNA follows: TGCGCCAGCAGCGAGGACAGTCGTGGCTACACCTTC. Amino acids: CASSEDSRGYTF. The chain recombines TRBV5-1 with TRBJ1-2; D is possibly TRBD1 (6 bases). CDR3 length equals 12 residues. With 4 bases removed from V and 7 bases from J, the gap between germline ends came to 11 bases. CDR1 and CDR2 (germline): SGHRS, YFSETQ.